This T cell receptor beta chain is from a study of blood T cell repertoires in COVID-19. Overall study: Italy, Spain and the United States were the sources of the convalescent and acute COVID-19 samples. Sources were T cells, B-cell-depleted T cells, or PBMCs; the material itself was cDNA or gDNA.

Per the original methods: Reference gene primer amplification gave estimated nucleated cell counts. Using immunoSEQ multiplex PCR, the repertoire was profiled, and TCRdb retains in-frame clones only, with some absent. The V and J calls and clone size were taken over from that table, and D and trimming were inferred from the DNA. The table shows tens of thousands of clones, with about 86% occurring only once. This CDR3 has 16 amino acids. Germline V CDR1 and CDR2: SGHTS, YDEGEE. Trimming shortened V by 4 bases and J by 0 bases, and 14 bases separated the two germline ends. The sequencing input was peripheral blood. This sequence originates from a man of 80 years or more with active or convalescent COVID-19. The gene calls are TRBV5-8 and TRBJ2-1; D might be TRBD2 (6 bases). For the CDR3, the DNA is TGTGCCAGCAGCATCCATAGCGGCCTCTCCTACAATGAGCAGTTCTTC. The encoded protein is CASSIHSGLSYNEQFF.